Shown below are 23 T cell receptor beta chains from a single sample sequenced in a study of siplizumab effects on memory and regulatory T cells. Data came from immunoSEQ multiplex PCR; TCRdb stores just in-frame clones and leaves some out. The sample holds some 96,000 clones, 75% to 95% seen once. The source material was CD4+ T cells sorted from blood. All receptors come from a human donor in good health.

This clone was counted once. The CDR3 DNA is TGTGCCAGCTCGCCTGCCCGGGGCGGGGGGGCGAGTGAGCAGTTCTTC. Protein sequence: CASSPARGGGASEQFF. The chain has TRBV18 and TRBJ2-1, with 9 positions matching TRBD2. The junction had 15 bases not matched to a gene; V was cut back by 6 bases and J by 9 bases. Germline V CDR1 and CDR2: KGHSH, LQKENI. There are 16 residues in the CDR3.

V and J are TRBV5-4 and TRBJ1-1, with TRBD1 matching 7 bases. CDR3 length: 13 residues. Looked up from germline, CDR1 is SGHNT and CDR2 is YYREEE (reference sequence). Trimming at V came to 2 bases and at J to 9 bases, leaving 7 bases not matched to a gene. The CDR3 DNA is TGTGCCAGCAGCTTAGGGATGGACAGGCAAGCTTTCTTT. It is translated as CASSLGMDRQAFF.

This clone was found once. The gene calls are TRBV28 and TRBJ2-5; tentative D call: TRBD2 (5 bases). Germline CDR1 MDHEN, CDR2 SYDVKM. The V end was cut by 5 bases, the J end by 7 bases, with 5 bases between. The CDR3 covers 10 residues. The CDR3 DNA sequence: TGTGCCAGCAGTCGGGGGACCCAGTACTTC. Its protein is CASSRGTQYF.

The genes are TRBV2 and TRBJ2-1; 9 bases agree with TRBD1. The CDR3 sequence is 15 residues long. The J segment lost 8 bases and the V segment lost 7 bases, leaving 12 bases of the junction unmatched. In germline, CDR1 is SNHLY, CDR2 FYNNEI. The CDR3 DNA reads as TGTGCCAGCAATCGACGGGACAGGGAAAGTGATGAGCAGTTCTTC. Translation gives CASNRRDRESDEQFF. The full variable domain, completed using reference TRBV2 and TRBJ2-1, is EPEVTQTPSHQVTQMGQEVILRCVPISNHLYFYWYRQILGQKVEFLVSFYNNEISEKSEIFDDQFSVERPDGSNFTLKIRSTKLEDSAMYFCASNRRDRESDEQFFGPGTRLTVL.

This clone showed up just a few times. The chain links TRBV4-3 to TRBJ2-2, with D maybe TRBD1 (6 bases). This CDR3 has 20 residues. V lost 4 bases and J 6 bases, leaving 30 bases between the germline ends. Germline V gives CDR1 LGHNA, CDR2 YSLEER. The CDR3 loop reads CASSLKRQDLSAGVAGELFF. The CDR3 coding sequence is TGCGCCAGCAGCCTTAAACGCCAAGATCTTTCGGCAGGGGTCGCCGGGGAGCTGTTTTTT.

The V call is TRBV6-5, the J call TRBJ1-1; no firm D call. The V gene lost 2 bases and the J gene lost 1 base, with 2 bases spanning the gap. The CDR3 runs to 12 residues. Germline-derived CDR1 and CDR2 are MNHEY and SVGAGI. The CDR3 region is CASSYRNTEAFF. The DNA of the CDR3 is TGTGCCAGCAGTTACCGGAACACTGAAGCTTTCTTT.

This chain's CDR3 is CASSDQGYEQYF. CDR3 DNA: TGTGCCAGCAGCGATCAGGGCTACGAGCAGTACTTC. This sequence joins TRBV7-2 and TRBJ2-7; possible D gene TRBD1, 5 bases. V gave up 5 bases and J gave up 3 bases, with 8 bases separating them. The V gene's germline CDR1 is SGHTA and CDR2 FQGNSA. The CDR3 extends over 12 amino acids.

The chain combines TRBV30 with TRBJ1-5, with D uncertain. The V and J ends lost 1 base and 11 bases respectively, with 15 bases between them. CDR1 and CDR2 from the germline V gene are GTSNPN and SVGIG (reference sequence). The CDR3 contains 13 residues. CDR3 DNA sequence: TGTGCCTGGAGTGCGGCGGGAGAATCGGCCCAGCATTTT. As protein: CAWSAAGESAQHF.

CDR3: CASSQVGSGANVLTF. The CDR3 DNA follows: TGCGCCAGCAGCCAAGTGGGGTCTGGGGCCAACGTCCTGACTTTC. J is TRBJ2-6 and V is TRBV4-3, with no clear D. CDR3 length equals 15 residues. The V end lost 1 base, the J end lost 1 base, and 5 bases lay between the germline ends. Germline V lookup: CDR1 LGHNA, CDR2 YSLEER.

This clone was detected only once. The chain employs TRBV7-9 and TRBJ1-4, with 7 bases matching TRBD1. This CDR3 region has 14 residues. In germline, CDR1 is SEHNR, CDR2 FQNEAQ (reference sequence). V trimming: 6 bases; J trimming: 8 bases; junction bases outside the gene matches: 9. CDR3 in DNA: TGTGCCAGCAGACGCGGACAGGTACAGGAAAAACTGTTTTTT. It translates to CASRRGQVQEKLFF.

The V and J genes are TRBV19 and TRBJ1-1; no definite D call. CDR1 is LNHDA, CDR2 SQIVND, per germline (reference sequence). The CDR3 extends over 14 amino acids. Trimming took 1 base from V and 4 from J, leaving 10 bases between them. The CDR3 reads CASSIGGKLTEAFF. The CDR3 nucleotides read TGTGCCAGTAGTATAGGAGGGAAGCTCACTGAAGCTTTCTTT.

The genes are TRBV7-3 and TRBJ2-2; D is perhaps TRBD2 (5 bases). Trimming pared 5 bases from V and 1 base from J, leaving 11 bases between. The CDR3 contains 15 residues. In germline, CDR1 is SGHTA, CDR2 FQGTGA. The CDR3 is CASSPGSLNTGELFF. The DNA of the CDR3 is TGTGCCAGCAGCCCGGGATCCTTGAACACCGGGGAGCTGTTTTTT.

The chain recombines TRBV9 with TRBJ2-1, with 9 nucleotides matching TRBD2. This CDR3 comprises 16 residues. From germline, CDR1 is SGDLS and CDR2 YYNGEE. V trimming: 4 bases; J trimming: 5 bases; junction bases outside the gene matches: 10. The CDR3: CASSPPGVAGDNEQFF. The CDR3 nucleotides read TGTGCCAGCAGCCCCCCCGGGGTAGCGGGGGACAATGAGCAGTTCTTC.

V usage is TRBV28 and J usage is TRBJ2-1; D is uncertain. CDR3 length equals 15 residues. Germline V gene sequence: CDR1 MDHEN, CDR2 SYDVKM. V dropped 7 bases and J dropped 6 bases, with 19 bases sitting between them. CDR3 sequence: CASTDPARAINEQFF. The CDR3 region has the DNA TGTGCCAGCACCGATCCCGCTAGAGCAATCAATGAGCAGTTCTTC. The entire variable domain, with the rest obtained from reference TRBV28 and TRBJ2-1, is as follows: DVKVTQSSRYLVKRTGEKVFLECVQDMDHENMFWYRQDPGLGLRLIYFSYDVKMKEKGDIPEGYSVSREKKERFSLILESASTNQTSMYLCASTDPARAINEQFFGPGTRLTVL.

The chain joins TRBV5-1 to TRBJ2-7; D ambiguous. The CDR3 contains 14 residues. Trimming took 4 bases from V and 2 from J, leaving 13 bases between them. The germline gives CDR1 SGHRS, CDR2 YFSETQ. The CDR3 is CASSARTAPYEQYF. The CDR3 DNA follows: TGCGCCAGCAGCGCCAGGACGGCCCCCTACGAGCAGTACTTC.

The sample holds a few counts of this clone. One end of the junction does not line up with germline, which may come from a read error. The rearrangement uses TRBV7-9 and TRBJ1-1; D is possibly TRBD1 (5 bases). CDR3 length equals 11 residues. Germline assignment: CDR1 SEHNR and CDR2 FQNEAQ (reference sequence). CDR3 DNA sequence: TGCACCGACAGACTGAACACTGAAGCTTTCTTT. This sequence encodes CTDRLNTEAFF.

The V and J genes are TRBV4-2 and TRBJ2-2; unclear D gene. V was clipped by 4 bases and J by 0 bases, with 12 bases between them. Germline values: CDR1 LGHNA, CDR2 YNFKEQ. This CDR3 is 16 amino acids long. Here the CDR3 DNA reads TGTGCCAGCAGCCCTGCTTTGACGGCGAACACCGGGGAGCTGTTTTTT. It encodes CASSPALTANTGELFF.

The rearrangement links TRBV27 to TRBJ2-7; no reliable D call. Germline V CDR1 and CDR2: MNHEY, SMNVEV (reference sequence). This CDR3 is 15 amino acids long. V lost 1 base and J 3 bases, leaving 13 bases between the germline ends. This chain's CDR3 is CASSLLGGNFYEQYF. CDR3 DNA sequence: TGTGCCAGCAGTTTATTAGGCGGCAACTTCTACGAGCAGTACTTC.

This chain joins TRBV6-6 and TRBJ2-3; D may be TRBD1 (5 bases). Germline CDR1 and CDR2: MNHNY and SVGAGI (reference sequence). Deletions cut 10 bases from V and 2 bases from J, with 22 bases between. The CDR3 is 16 residues long. Here the CDR3 reads CATNFDSFPTTDTQYF. The CDR3 DNA sequence: TGTGCCACCAATTTCGACAGTTTTCCGACCACAGATACGCAGTATTTT.

The rearrangement joins TRBV4-2 to TRBJ1-2; 8 bases match TRBD1. The germline CDR1 and CDR2 sequences are LGHNA and YNFKEQ. The CDR3 contains 16 residues. Trimming removed 0 bases from V and 5 bases from J; junction bases left unmatched: 8. The CDR3 region is CASSQDLTDRGYGYTF. CDR3 coding DNA: TGTGCCAGCAGCCAAGATCTTACAGACAGGGGTTATGGCTACACCTTC.

The V call is TRBV5-1, the J call TRBJ2-3; D might be TRBD1 or TRBD2, each matching 5 bases. The CDR3 is made up of 14 amino acids. V gave up 4 bases and J gave up 7 bases, with 16 bases separating them. Germline loops: CDR1 SGHRS, CDR2 YFSETQ. CDR3 sequence reads: CASSPGTLVYTQYF. Written as DNA, the CDR3 is TGCGCCAGCAGCCCCGGGACCTTGGTCTATACGCAGTATTTT.

The chain joins TRBV28 to TRBJ2-1; 8 bases fit TRBD2. The ends lost 6 bases at V and 4 bases at J; junction bases unmatched: 8. In germline, CDR1 is MDHEN, CDR2 SYDVKM. This CDR3 contains 15 residues. DNA of the CDR3: TGTGCCAGCAGCCCGGGGGGGGCCCAATACAATGAGCAGTTCTTC. Residues: CASSPGGAQYNEQFF. Combining the CDR3 with reference TRBV28 and TRBJ2-1 gives the whole variable domain DVKVTQSSRYLVKRTGEKVFLECVQDMDHENMFWYRQDPGLGLRLIYFSYDVKMKEKGDIPEGYSVSREKKERFSLILESASTNQTSMYLCASSPGGAQYNEQFFGPGTRLTVL.

The chain employs TRBV7-9 and TRBJ2-1, with unresolved D. Trimming cost V 1 base and J 10 bases, with 8 bases left between them. The CDR3 has 12 residues. The germline V gene encodes CDR1 SEHNR and CDR2 FQNEAQ (reference sequence). CDR3 protein: CASSLVWQEQFF. The CDR3 DNA reads TGTGCCAGCAGCTTAGTTTGGCAAGAGCAGTTCTTC.